This entry lists 9 T cell receptor beta chains sequenced from one sample in a study of control samples from healthy donors and cancer patients. Assay: immunoSEQ multiplex PCR; the TCRdb copy retains only in-frame clones and omits some. Of 100,000 to 150,000 clones listed, approximately 90% are singletons. Specimen: blood. The receptors originated from a man aged 50 or older in good health.

To note about this clone: At the DNA level, this CDR3 is encoded by other sequences in the same sample as well. This rearrangement joins TRBV5-1 to TRBJ1-6, with D uncertain. The germline V and J ends were trimmed by 0 bases and 0 bases, with 4 bases remaining between them. From germline, CDR1 is SGHRS and CDR2 YFSETQ. CDR3 length equals 15 residues. CDR3 protein: CASSLDSSYNSPLHF. CDR3 coding DNA: TGCGCCAGCAGCTTGGACAGCTCCTATAATTCACCCCTCCACTTT.

The chain has TRBV2 and TRBJ1-3; no firm D call. V lost 7 bases to trimming and J lost 5 bases, with 12 bases between them. The CDR3 contains 13 residues. CDR1 is SNHLY and CDR2 is FYNNEI in the germline V gene. This CDR3 reads CASTLSVRNTIYF. Here the CDR3 DNA reads TGTGCCAGCACCTTATCTGTTCGAAACACCATATATTTT.

This sequence joins TRBV10-3 and TRBJ1-2; TRBD1 aligns across 7 bases. This CDR3 is 15 amino acids long. Germline loops: CDR1 ENHRY, CDR2 SYGVKD. J was trimmed by 8 bases and V by 2 bases; bases with no gene match: 11. CDR3 bases: TGTGCCATCAGTGAGATGGTCTCAGGGGGAAGGGGCTACACCTTC. Encoded protein: CAISEMVSGGRGYTF.

The rearrangement uses TRBV5-5 and TRBJ2-7, with a tentative D call TRBD2 (6 bases). Germline V gene sequence: CDR1 SGHKS, CDR2 YYEKEE (reference sequence). The V end was cut by 4 bases, the J end by 7 bases, with 18 bases between. The CDR3 consists of 14 residues. The CDR3 reads CASSPRDWGQEQYF. CDR3 DNA: TGTGCCAGCAGCCCGAGGGACTGGGGTCAGGAGCAGTACTTC.

This clone was seen only once. The gene calls are TRBV13 and TRBJ2-2; 10 bases are a match to TRBD2. With V trimmed by 2 bases and J by 4 bases, 4 bases remained unmatched. From germline, CDR1 is PRHDT and CDR2 FYEKMQ (reference sequence). CDR3 length: 16 amino acids. The CDR3 nucleotides are TGTGCCAGCAGCTTATTAGCGGGGGGCACCACCGGGGAGCTGTTTTTT. It yields the protein CASSLLAGGTTGELFF.

The CDR3 DNA is TGTGCCAGCAGCCAATACGCAAAAGGGACAGTTCCATACAATGAGCAGTTCTTC. Translating it yields CASSQYAKGTVPYNEQFF. V is TRBV3-1 (or the pseudogene TRBV3-2) and J is TRBJ2-1, with 7 bases fitting TRBD1. The junction had 14 bases not matched to a gene; V was cut back by 2 bases and J by 4 bases. Per germline, CDR1 LGHDT and CDR2 YNNKEL (reference sequence). The CDR3 is 18 residues long.

The chain couples TRBV28 to TRBJ2-2, with D maybe TRBD2 (7 bases). Looked up from germline, CDR1 is MDHEN and CDR2 is SYDVKM. V was trimmed by 8 bases and J by 7 bases, leaving 17 bases between them. This CDR3 is built from 14 residues. CDR3 region: CASHKGGGLGELFF. The CDR3 DNA is TGTGCCAGCCACAAAGGGGGGGGACTCGGGGAGCTGTTTTTT.

This chain joins TRBV18 and TRBJ1-1, with a possible D match to TRBD1 (6 bases). The CDR3 loop spans 15 amino acids. Trimming removed 3 bases from V and 4 bases from J, with 15 bases in between. The germline V gene has CDR1 KGHSH and CDR2 LQKENI. This CDR3 reads CASSPYRAGGTEAFF. The CDR3 DNA reads TGTGCCAGCTCACCCTACAGGGCAGGCGGCACTGAAGCTTTCTTT.

The chain recombines TRBV7-8 with TRBJ2-7; 8 bases map to TRBD2. CDR1 and CDR2 (germline): SGHVS, FQNEAQ. The CDR3 is 17 residues long. V gave up 0 bases and J gave up 3 bases; unmatched junction bases: 10. The CDR3 sequence is CASSLAAGLVRGYEQYF. CDR3 sequence (DNA): TGTGCCAGCAGCTTAGCCGCGGGACTAGTCAGAGGCTACGAGCAGTACTTC.